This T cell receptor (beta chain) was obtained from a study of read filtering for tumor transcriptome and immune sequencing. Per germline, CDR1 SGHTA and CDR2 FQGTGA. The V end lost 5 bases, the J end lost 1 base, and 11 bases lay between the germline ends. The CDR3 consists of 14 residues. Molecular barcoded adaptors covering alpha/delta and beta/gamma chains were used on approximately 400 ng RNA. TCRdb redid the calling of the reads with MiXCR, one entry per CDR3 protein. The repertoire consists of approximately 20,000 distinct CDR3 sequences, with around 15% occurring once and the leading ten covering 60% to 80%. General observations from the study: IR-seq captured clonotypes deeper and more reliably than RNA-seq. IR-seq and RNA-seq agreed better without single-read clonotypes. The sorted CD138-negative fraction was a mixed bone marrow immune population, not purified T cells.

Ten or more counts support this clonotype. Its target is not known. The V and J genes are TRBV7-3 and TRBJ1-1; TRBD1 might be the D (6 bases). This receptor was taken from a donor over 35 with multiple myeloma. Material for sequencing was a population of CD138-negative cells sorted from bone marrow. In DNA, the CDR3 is TGTGCCAGCAGCCCTGGGACACCGAACACTGAAGCTTTCTTT. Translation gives CASSPGTPNTEAFF.